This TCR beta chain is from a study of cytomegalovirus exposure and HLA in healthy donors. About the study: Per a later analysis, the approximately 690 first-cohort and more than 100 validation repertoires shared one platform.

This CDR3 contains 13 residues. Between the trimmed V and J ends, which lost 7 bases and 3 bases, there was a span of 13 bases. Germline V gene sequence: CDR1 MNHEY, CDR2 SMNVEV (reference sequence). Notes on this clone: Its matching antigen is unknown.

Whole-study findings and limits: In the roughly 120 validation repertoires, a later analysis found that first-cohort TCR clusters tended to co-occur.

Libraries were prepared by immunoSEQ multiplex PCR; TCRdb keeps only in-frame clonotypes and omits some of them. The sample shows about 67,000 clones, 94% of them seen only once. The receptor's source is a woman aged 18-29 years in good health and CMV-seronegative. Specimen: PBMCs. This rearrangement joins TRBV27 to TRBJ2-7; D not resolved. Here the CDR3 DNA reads TGTGCCAGCACCCGCGTAGTTGACTACGAGCAGTACTTC. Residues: CASTRVVDYEQYF.